This TCR beta chain was captured in a study of T cells in tuberculosis. Overall study: Sequenced TCRs come from CD1B-GMM tetramer-binding T cells.

The CDR3 consists of 16 residues. Losses at the gene ends were 5 bases for V and 4 bases for J; bases not matched to a gene: 11. Per the germline V gene, CDR1 is MDHEN and CDR2 is SYDVKM. Cells were sorted from thawed PBMC rested overnight and stained with GMM-loaded CD1B tetramer, viability dye and anti-CD3. C32 glucose monomycolate from Rhodococcus equi was loaded onto the CD1B tetramers. Sequencing of TCR-alpha and TCR-beta chains was unpaired. Clones were read by immunoSEQ multiplex PCR, and TCRdb kept only the in-frame ones, dropping some. The sample carries about 59,000 clones, 81% recorded once.

The rearrangement links TRBV28 to TRBJ2-5, with 9 bases lining up with TRBD1. The specimen sequenced was CD1b-GMM tetramer-negative cells sorted from PBMCs. The sequence derives from an adult woman with latent tuberculosis. The CDR3 sequence: CASSPTGGSVLETQYF. The CDR3 DNA reads TGTGCCAGCAGTCCGACAGGGGGTTCGGTCCTAGAGACCCAGTACTTC.